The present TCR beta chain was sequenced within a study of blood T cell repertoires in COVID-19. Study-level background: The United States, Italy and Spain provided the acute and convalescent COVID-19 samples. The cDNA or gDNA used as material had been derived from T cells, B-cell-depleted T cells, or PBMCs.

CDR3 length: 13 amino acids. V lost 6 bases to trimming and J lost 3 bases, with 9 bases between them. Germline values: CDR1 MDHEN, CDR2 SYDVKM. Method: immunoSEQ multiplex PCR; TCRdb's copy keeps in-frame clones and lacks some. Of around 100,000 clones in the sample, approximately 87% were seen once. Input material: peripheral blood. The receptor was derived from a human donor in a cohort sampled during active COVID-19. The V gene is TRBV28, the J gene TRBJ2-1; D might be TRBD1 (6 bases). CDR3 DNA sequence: TGTGCCAGCAGGGGACAAATCTACAATGAGCAGTTCTTC. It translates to CASRGQIYNEQFF.